The 17 T cell receptor beta chains presented below share a single source sample, sequenced in a study of CD8 T cells in Susac syndrome. The RNA, about 0.5 to 1 ug, was put through reverse transcription using random hexamers. TCRdb itself ran the immunoSEQ multiplex PCR reads through MiXCR, one entry per CDR3 protein. The sample records some 170,000 distinct CDR3 sequences, over 90% being singletons. The sequencing sample was made of CD4+ T cells from PBMCs. The receptors here all came from a human donor with Susac syndrome.

The sample holds one count of this clonotype. This chain links TRBV7-2 with TRBJ1-2; D uncertain. CDR1 and CDR2 from the germline V gene are SGHTA and FQGNSA. V lost 3 bases and J 8 bases, leaving 16 bases between the germline ends. The CDR3 is 14 residues long. The DNA of the CDR3 is TGTGCCAGCAGCTTTGGGCTTAGGGATCACGGCTACACCTTC. Its translation: CASSFGLRDHGYTF.

The chain employs TRBV27 and TRBJ1-2; TRBD1 might be the D (6 bases). The CDR3 extends over 13 amino acids. With 9 bases removed from V and 8 bases from J, the gap between germline ends came to 19 bases. CDR1 is MNHEY and CDR2 is SMNVEV in the germline V gene (reference sequence). CDR3 amino acids: CASTTWGGEGYTF. In DNA, the CDR3 is TGTGCCAGTACCACTTGGGGGGGCGAAGGCTACACCTTC.

The CDR3 sequence: CASSVGQGAYEQYF. CDR3 DNA: TGTGCCAGCAGCGTCGGACAGGGGGCCTACGAGCAGTACTTC. The chain carries TRBV5-4 and TRBJ2-7; 10 nucleotides match TRBD1. Germline values: CDR1 SGHNT, CDR2 YYREEE (reference sequence). The CDR3 sequence is 14 residues long. V dropped 4 bases and J dropped 2; count of bases not matched to a gene: 3.

This clonotype has a handful of counts. The chain joins TRBV5-1 to TRBJ2-7; D remains unclear. The V end was cut by 4 bases, the J end by 1 base, with 12 bases between. Germline V gene data show CDR1 as SGHRS and CDR2 as YFSETQ. This CDR3 is 14 amino acids long. The CDR3 loop is CASSHTERSYEQYF. The CDR3 DNA reads as TGCGCCAGCAGCCACACAGAGCGATCCTACGAGCAGTACTTC.

This clonotype was observed a single time. The chain has TRBV29-1 and TRBJ2-5; a possible D gene is TRBD2 (6 bases). This CDR3 spans 11 amino acids. Germline V lookup: CDR1 SQVTM, CDR2 ANQGSEA. Trimming took off 3 bases at V and 13 bases at J, with 15 bases between the two ends. The CDR3 sequence is CSVDKGGEWYF. The CDR3 coding sequence is TGCAGCGTTGATAAGGGCGGGGAGTGGTACTTC.

V gene TRBV27 combines with J gene TRBJ2-5; D unresolved. V was cut by 7 bases and J by 4 bases, with 4 bases left in between. Germline loops: CDR1 MNHEY, CDR2 SMNVEV (reference sequence). The CDR3 totals 10 residues. In DNA, the CDR3 is TGTGCCAGCACACGAGAGACCCAGTACTTC. Residues: CASTRETQYF.

The chain links TRBV29-1 to TRBJ2-3; D not certain. Germline V gene lookup returns CDR1 SQVTM and CDR2 ANQGSEA. This CDR3 spans 14 amino acids. V was shortened by 5 bases and J by 1 base, with 13 bases between the two germline ends. CDR3 amino acids: CSVWLQFGTDTQYF. The CDR3 nucleotides are TGCAGCGTTTGGTTGCAGTTTGGCACAGATACGCAGTATTTT.

The V and J genes are TRBV7-2 and TRBJ1-3; D is undetermined. The CDR3 spans 15 residues. Trimming shortened V by 1 base and J by 2 bases, and 9 bases separated the two germline ends. Germline CDR1 SGHTA, CDR2 FQGNSA. The CDR3 DNA sequence: TGTGCCAGCAGCTTAGGAGCTCCGGCTGGAAACACCATATATTTT. It translates to CASSLGAPAGNTIYF.

The V and J genes are TRBV7-2 and TRBJ1-1, with 7 bases identical to TRBD1. CDR1 SGHTA and CDR2 FQGNSA come from the germline V gene. V dropped 5 bases and J dropped 7; count of bases not matched to a gene: 10. The CDR3 runs to 14 residues. The CDR3 reads CASSPYGQAGEAFF. The CDR3 DNA follows: TGTGCCAGCAGCCCATATGGACAGGCGGGTGAAGCTTTCTTT.

The chain combines TRBV5-5 with TRBJ2-7; possibly TRBD2 for D (5 bases). This CDR3 is 13 amino acids long. V was trimmed by 4 bases and J by 2 bases, leaving 10 bases between them. The germline gives CDR1 SGHKS, CDR2 YYEKEE (reference sequence). CDR3 in amino acids: CASSLGMPYEQYF. DNA for the CDR3: TGTGCCAGCAGCCTCGGGATGCCCTACGAGCAGTACTTC.

The chain uses TRBV27 and TRBJ2-1; 9 nucleotides align to TRBD1. The CDR3 spans 17 residues. Germline lookup yields CDR1 MNHEY and CDR2 SMNVEV (reference sequence). The V gene end was trimmed by 5 bases and the J gene end by 3 bases; junction bases not matched to a gene: 11. CDR3 loop: CASSTTGTGIGYNEQFF. CDR3 nucleotides: TGTGCCAGCAGTACCACCGGGACAGGGATAGGCTACAATGAGCAGTTCTTC.

V and J are TRBV5-1 and TRBJ2-5, with TRBD2 identical over 7 bases. Germline trimming cut 4 bases from V and 5 bases from J; bases unmatched to any gene: 2. Germline V CDR1 and CDR2: SGHRS, YFSETQ. There are 12 residues in the CDR3. CDR3 sequence (DNA): TGCGCCAGCAGCAGGGAGGGGGAGACCCAGTACTTC. The encoded protein is CASSREGETQYF. Full variable domain (missing parts from reference TRBV5-1 and TRBJ2-5): KAGVTQTPRYLIKTRGQQVTLSCSPISGHRSVSWYQQTPGQGLQFLFEYFSETQRNKGNFPGRFSGRQFSNSRSEMNVSTLELGDSALYLCASSREGETQYFGPGTRLLVL.

The rearrangement joins TRBV6-5 to TRBJ2-5, with D tentatively TRBD2 (7 bases). Germline V gene data show CDR1 as MNHEY and CDR2 as SVGAGI. V gave up 7 bases and J gave up 5 bases, with 14 bases separating them. The CDR3 is 13 residues long. CDR3 amino acids: CASKGGYGETQYF. In DNA, the CDR3 is TGTGCCAGCAAGGGGGGGTACGGGGAGACCCAGTACTTC.

The chain links TRBV20-1 to TRBJ1-2; D might be TRBD1 (5 bases). The CDR3 length is 13 residues. CDR1 is DFQATT and CDR2 is SNEGSKA in the germline V gene (reference sequence). The germline V and J ends were trimmed by 5 bases and 8 bases, with 18 bases remaining between them. This chain's CDR3 is CSAPATESGGYTF. In nucleotides, the CDR3 is TGCAGTGCTCCCGCGACAGAGTCAGGGGGCTACACCTTC.

The rearrangement joins TRBV5-4 to TRBJ2-1; 9 nucleotides match TRBD2. Germline trimming cut 0 bases from V and 0 bases from J; bases unmatched to any gene: 1. The CDR3 spans 16 residues. Germline V gives CDR1 SGHNT, CDR2 YYREEE (reference sequence). DNA of the CDR3: TGTGCCAGCAGCTTGGCTAGCGGGATCTCCTACAATGAGCAGTTCTTC. Translating it yields CASSLASGISYNEQFF.

CDR3 coding DNA: TGCAGTGCCCCCTGGAACGAGCAGTACTTC. It encodes CSAPWNEQYF. The J gene is TRBJ2-7, the V gene TRBV20-1; D is undetermined. Trimming removed 6 bases from V and 5 bases from J, with 8 bases in between. Germline lookup yields CDR1 DFQATT and CDR2 SNEGSKA (reference sequence). The CDR3 has 10 residues.

The chain combines TRBV28 with TRBJ1-2; unclear D gene. The germline gives CDR1 MDHEN, CDR2 SYDVKM. V was trimmed by 4 bases and J by 6 bases, leaving 9 bases between them. The CDR3 has 12 amino acids. The CDR3 is CASSSPVDGYTF. CDR3 bases: TGTGCCAGCAGTTCCCCTGTTGATGGCTACACCTTC.